This passage covers 26 T cell receptor beta chains from one sample sequenced in a study of T cell responses to AZD1222 COVID-19 vaccine. The assay was immunoSEQ multiplex PCR, and TCRdb's table has in-frame clones only and misses some. The table has some 80,000 clones, approximately 88% seen once. This specimen was peripheral blood, taken on day 0 of MenACWY control vaccination. Receptors were obtained from an adult in good health.

The chain joins TRBV5-5 to TRBJ1-3; D call uncertain. There are 12 residues in the CDR3. The germline gives CDR1 SGHKS, CDR2 YYEKEE (reference sequence). Trimming took off 0 bases at V and 4 bases at J, with 2 bases between the two ends. CDR3 in amino acids: CASSLAGNTIYF. The CDR3, as DNA: TGTGCCAGCAGCTTGGCGGGAAACACCATATATTTT.

J is TRBJ1-3 and V is TRBV18, with a weak D call TRBD1 (5 bases). The V end lost 3 bases, the J end lost 2 bases, and 14 bases lay between the germline ends. From germline, CDR1 is KGHSH and CDR2 LQKENI. The CDR3 totals 16 residues. The CDR3 reads CASSPPGERAGNTIYF. The CDR3 DNA sequence: TGTGCCAGCTCACCCCCGGGGGAGCGCGCTGGAAACACCATATATTTT.

V and J are TRBV18 and TRBJ2-1; 8 positions agree with TRBD1. Germline V gene data show CDR1 as KGHSH and CDR2 as LQKENI. The CDR3 is 16 amino acids. Trimming removed 3 bases from V and 1 base from J; junction bases left unmatched: 5. The CDR3 here is CASSPQGALSYNEQFF. In DNA form, the CDR3 reads TGTGCCAGCTCACCCCAGGGGGCTTTATCCTACAATGAGCAGTTCTTC.

The chain has TRBV5-1 and TRBJ2-5; D gene unclear. Germline lookup yields CDR1 SGHRS and CDR2 YFSETQ. The CDR3 sequence is 13 residues long. The germline V and J ends were trimmed by 2 bases and 1 base, with 6 bases remaining between them. For the CDR3, the DNA is TGCGCCAGCAGCTTAACTGTCCAAGAGACCCAGTACTTC. Translated: CASSLTVQETQYF.

This clone was recorded once. The chain uses TRBV19 and TRBJ2-7, with 7 bases that match TRBD1. The CDR3 is made up of 16 amino acids. Germline CDR1 reads LNHDA; CDR2 reads SQIVND (reference sequence). With V trimmed by 5 bases and J by 0 bases, 10 bases remained unmatched. The CDR3 is CASSLSTGPSSYEQYF. The CDR3 bases are TGTGCCAGTAGTCTCTCGACAGGGCCGAGCTCCTACGAGCAGTACTTC.

The chain has TRBV14 and TRBJ2-1, with D hard to call. The CDR3 consists of 13 residues. Germline values: CDR1 SGHDN, CDR2 FVKESK. The V and J ends lost 1 base and 9 bases respectively, with 10 bases between them. The CDR3 sequence is CASSQAPRSEQFF. The CDR3 DNA reads as TGTGCCAGCAGCCAAGCCCCTCGGAGTGAGCAGTTCTTC.

This chain joins TRBV6-5 and TRBJ2-3, with TRBD2 as a possible D gene (6 bases). The CDR3 spans 14 residues. The germline V and J ends were trimmed by 5 bases and 4 bases, with 13 bases remaining between them. CDR1 is MNHEY, CDR2 SVGAGI, per germline. Here the CDR3 reads CASSQGLKADTQYF. CDR3 coding DNA: TGTGCCAGCAGTCAGGGACTCAAGGCAGATACGCAGTATTTT.

The V gene is TRBV2, the J gene TRBJ1-5, with TRBD1 matching 11 bases. The trim removed 5 bases at V and 6 bases at J, leaving 6 bases unmatched. Germline V gene sequence: CDR1 SNHLY, CDR2 FYNNEI. The CDR3 has 15 residues. The DNA for the CDR3 is TGTGCCAGCAGTCCAGGACAGGGGGCCGGTCAGCCCCAGCATTTT. The encoded protein is CASSPGQGAGQPQHF.

The J gene is TRBJ2-7, the V gene TRBV28; D call uncertain. V dropped 4 bases and J dropped 12 bases, with 16 bases sitting between them. The CDR3 sequence is 12 residues long. Germline V gene sequence: CDR1 MDHEN, CDR2 SYDVKM. The CDR3 bases are TGTGCCAGCAGTTCCGGACGGTGGTCTAGGTACTTC. Translated, it gives CASSSGRWSRYF.

The V call is TRBV5-1, the J call TRBJ1-2; D might be TRBD1 (5 bases). The CDR3 loop spans 15 amino acids. V was cut by 0 bases and J by 2 bases, with 11 bases left in between. Germline V CDR1 and CDR2: SGHRS, YFSETQ. This CDR3 reads CASSLDDSANYGYTF. In DNA form, the CDR3 reads TGCGCCAGCAGCTTGGACGACAGCGCAAACTATGGCTACACCTTC.

The chain combines TRBV13 with TRBJ2-7; D ambiguous. V was cut by 10 bases and J by 3 bases, with 16 bases left in between. Germline values: CDR1 PRHDT, CDR2 FYEKMQ (reference sequence). CDR3 size: 13 residues. The CDR3 DNA sequence: TGTGCCACGTCTCGGGCCCTCAACTACGAGCAGTACTTC. Its protein product is CATSRALNYEQYF.

This chain uses TRBV19 with TRBJ2-2; D uncertain. Germline V CDR1 and CDR2: LNHDA, SQIVND (reference sequence). The ends were cut back, 6 bases at V and 7 bases at J, with 6 bases in the middle. CDR3 size: 11 residues. The CDR3 nucleotides read TGTGCCAGTAGATTTGGCGGGGAGCTGTTTTTT. It codes for CASRFGGELFF.

The V gene is TRBV4-1, the J gene TRBJ1-1, with no clear D. Per germline, CDR1 MGHRA and CDR2 YSYEKL. Between the trimmed V and J ends, which lost 3 bases and 5 bases, there was a span of 10 bases. This CDR3 is built from 13 residues. CDR3 in amino acids: CASSQVTGTEAFF. The CDR3 bases are TGCGCCAGCAGCCAGGTAACGGGAACTGAAGCTTTCTTT.

The chain has TRBV5-1 and TRBJ1-2; tentatively, D is TRBD1 (6 bases). V gave up 4 bases and J gave up 2 bases, with 9 bases separating them. Germline assignment: CDR1 SGHRS and CDR2 YFSETQ. The CDR3 has 13 residues. The CDR3 loop reads CASSPDRNYGYTF. In DNA form, the CDR3 reads TGCGCCAGCAGCCCGGACAGAAACTATGGCTACACCTTC. The full variable domain, in which reference TRBV5-1 and TRBJ1-2 provide the parts outside the CDR3, is KAGVTQTPRYLIKTRGQQVTLSCSPISGHRSVSWYQQTPGQGLQFLFEYFSETQRNKGNFPGRFSGRQFSNSRSEMNVSTLELGDSALYLCASSPDRNYGYTFGSGTRLTVV.

The J gene is TRBJ2-1, the V gene TRBV10-3, with 7 bases fitting TRBD1. V lost 5 bases, J lost 1 base, and 8 bases stayed unmatched. Germline values: CDR1 ENHRY, CDR2 SYGVKD. The CDR3 loop spans 16 amino acids. The chain's CDR3 is CAISRGETGSYNEQFF. As DNA, the CDR3 is TGTGCCATCAGTAGGGGTGAGACAGGGTCCTACAATGAGCAGTTCTTC.

This clone was observed once. The chain uses TRBV5-1 and TRBJ2-2, with 8 positions matching TRBD1. After removal of 1 base from V and 4 bases from J, the junction contained 6 bases not matched to a gene. The germline CDR1 and CDR2 sequences are SGHRS and YFSETQ. CDR3 size: 16 residues. This CDR3 reads CASSLPTGASTGELFF. Written as DNA, the CDR3 is TGCGCCAGCAGCTTGCCGACAGGGGCCAGCACCGGGGAGCTGTTTTTT.

On this clone: Mismatch with germline at one junction end may stem from a read error. The V gene is TRBV5-5, the J gene TRBJ1-6; TRBD1 aligns across 12 bases. Germline-derived CDR1 and CDR2 are SGHKS and YYEKEE (reference sequence). This CDR3 has 15 amino acids. CDR3 protein: CASSLRTGTGGNLDF. CDR3 coding DNA: TGTGCCAGCAGCTTGCGAACCGGGACAGGGGGCAATTTAGACTTT.

The chain couples TRBV5-6 to TRBJ1-2; D is possibly TRBD1 (5 bases). The germline V and J ends were trimmed by 0 bases and 1 base, with 7 bases remaining between them. Germline-derived CDR1 and CDR2 are SGHDT and YYEEEE. The CDR3 sequence is 14 residues long. The chain's CDR3 is CASSLGGINYGYTF. The CDR3 nucleotides are TGTGCCAGCAGCTTGGGGGGGATTAACTATGGCTACACCTTC.

For the CDR3, the DNA is TGTGCCAGCAGTTACGGGGGAAGGTCACCCCTCCACTTT. Protein: CASSYGGRSPLHF. The chain is built from TRBV6-5 and TRBJ1-6, with D tentatively TRBD1 (5 bases). Trimming took 2 bases from V and 10 from J, leaving 9 bases between them. The length of the CDR3 is 13 residues. CDR1 and CDR2 (germline): MNHEY, SVGAGI.

The V call is TRBV5-6, the J call TRBJ2-3, with TRBD1 matching 8 bases. Germline V CDR1 and CDR2: SGHDT, YYEEEE. The CDR3 is made up of 16 amino acids. The J segment lost 0 bases and the V segment lost 7 bases, leaving 10 bases of the junction unmatched. The CDR3 DNA sequence: TGTGCCAGCTTTGGACAGGGCTTGCCTAGCACAGATACGCAGTATTTT. Protein product: CASFGQGLPSTDTQYF.

This chain joins TRBV9 and TRBJ2-5; weak D call: TRBD2 (5 bases). The germline V and J ends were trimmed by 0 bases and 5 bases, with 14 bases remaining between them. There are 15 residues in the CDR3. In germline, CDR1 is SGDLS, CDR2 YYNGEE. This CDR3 is CASSVEPSIRETQYF. In DNA, the CDR3 is TGTGCCAGCAGCGTAGAACCTAGCATCCGGGAGACCCAGTACTTC.

The V gene is TRBV3-1 (or the pseudogene TRBV3-2), the J gene TRBJ1-4; 9 bases are a match to TRBD1. Germline V lookup: CDR1 LGHDT, CDR2 YNNKEL (reference sequence). V shed 1 base and J 8 bases; nucleotides not matched to a gene: 8. This CDR3 has 16 amino acids. As DNA, the CDR3 is TGTGCCAGCAGCCAAGGAACAGGGGGCCCTCGGGAAAAACTGTTTTTT. It translates to CASSQGTGGPREKLFF.

The V call is TRBV7-2, the J call TRBJ1-1, with unresolved D. Trimming stripped 5 bases from V and 0 bases from J, with 13 bases between. The CDR3 has 15 residues. Per germline, CDR1 SGHTA and CDR2 FQGNSA. CDR3 sequence: CASSPQASMNTEAFF. CDR3 coding DNA: TGTGCCAGCAGCCCCCAGGCATCTATGAACACTGAAGCTTTCTTT.

CDR3 loop: CASSLRAGGREKLFF. Here the CDR3 DNA reads TGTGCCAGCAGTTTACGGGCAGGGGGCCGGGAAAAACTGTTTTTT. J is TRBJ1-4 and V is TRBV27, with TRBD1 matching 8 bases. V dropped 2 bases and J dropped 8; count of bases not matched to a gene: 7. The CDR3 has 15 residues. The germline V gene encodes CDR1 MNHEY and CDR2 SMNVEV (reference sequence).

The chain joins TRBV3-1 (or the pseudogene TRBV3-2) to TRBJ1-6; possible D gene TRBD1, 5 bases. Germline CDR1 reads LGHDT; CDR2 reads YNNKEL (reference sequence). V lost 3 bases and J lost 9, with 18 bases in between. The CDR3 is 16 amino acids. The CDR3: CASSQPFGGKLSPLHF. In nucleotides, the CDR3 is TGTGCCAGCAGCCAGCCGTTCGGGGGAAAGCTTTCACCCCTCCACTTT.

This clone was counted at least ten times. CDR3 residues: CASSGGYYGYTF. CDR3 DNA: TGTGCCAGCAGCGGGGGATACTATGGCTACACCTTC. The rearrangement joins TRBV7-9 to TRBJ1-2, with D possibly TRBD1 on 5 matching bases. V gave up 5 bases and J gave up 3 bases, with 7 bases separating them. This CDR3 comprises 12 residues. Germline V gene sequence: CDR1 SEHNR, CDR2 FQNEAQ (reference sequence).